Presented here are 2 T cell receptor beta chains from one specimen sequenced in a study of Tregs in tolerant kidney transplant recipients. The table came from immunoSEQ multiplex PCR; TCRdb's copy has only in-frame clones and leaves some out. Of over 1,500 clones listed, about 70% are singletons. No antigen has been identified for these receptors. Sequenced material: CD8+ T cells from blood cultured with allogeneic cells. These receptors originate from a human donor in good health.

In its sample, this clone was seen once. This chain uses TRBV4-1 with TRBJ2-7; perhaps TRBD1 as D (5 bases). V lost 5 bases to trimming and J lost 1 base, with 12 bases between them. Germline CDR1 reads MGHRA; CDR2 reads YSYEKL. This CDR3 has 14 amino acids. The CDR3 region is CASSTLDSSYEQYF. CDR3 coding DNA: TGCGCCAGCAGCACACTTGACAGTTCCTACGAGCAGTACTTC.

This clone was detected a few times. The J gene is TRBJ2-7, the V gene TRBV19; D remains ambiguous. CDR3 length: 13 amino acids. Germline CDR1 is LNHDA and CDR2 is SQIVND (reference sequence). Trimming left V 1 base short and J 3 bases short, with 7 bases between. The CDR3 bases are TGTGCCAGTAGTATAGGGCTCCTCTACGAGCAGTACTTC. Encoded protein: CASSIGLLYEQYF.